The clone carrying this T cell receptor beta chain showed up many times. The target antigen is unknown. This sample was included in a study of early T cells in non-severe SARS-CoV-2 infection. Study-level background: The study sequenced bulk RNA from unsorted whole blood, with chains unpaired.

Unique molecular identifiers (one per individual cDNA molecule) were attached. TCRdb passed the 5' RACE reads through MiXCR, listing each CDR3 protein once. The table includes 86,000 or so distinct CDR3 sequences, around 6% detected once. Study-wide points: Matches to VDJdb favored anti-spike CD8 responses and missed private and CD4 specificities.

The CDR3 consists of 18 residues. Trimming took off 0 bases at V and 5 bases at J, with 20 bases between the two ends. The V gene's germline CDR1 is MNHEY and CDR2 SVGEGT. The chain combines TRBV6-2 or TRBV6-3 with TRBJ2-1, with a weak D call TRBD2 (6 bases). The sample was whole blood. This TCR was sampled from an adult who was a healthcare worker with PCR-confirmed SARS-CoV-2 infection or an uninfected control (not recorded which). CDR3 loop: CASSYSVSGGAINNEQFF. In nucleotides, the CDR3 is TGTGCCAGCAGTTACTCGGTTTCCGGGGGAGCTATTAACAATGAGCAGTTCTTC.